Below, 4 T cell receptor beta chains from the same sample are listed, as sequenced in a study of T cell responses to AZD1222 COVID-19 vaccine. Only in-frame clones appear in the TCRdb table, and some are missing; sequencing was by immunoSEQ multiplex PCR. The table records some 150,000 clones, around 93% of them present only once. The sequencing used peripheral blood, collected 28 days after the second AZD1222 dose. The receptors originated from an adult who received the AZD1222 COVID-19 vaccine.

This rearrangement joins TRBV11-3 to TRBJ2-7; 12 bases are shared with TRBD2. This CDR3 has 15 residues. CDR1 is SGHNT, CDR2 YENEEA, per germline. V lost 4 bases and J lost 5; bases outside the gene matches: 6. In DNA, the CDR3 is TGTGCCAGCAGCTCATCGACTAGCGGGAGAAACGAGCAGTACTTC. Translated, it gives CASSSSTSGRNEQYF.

The rearrangement links TRBV6-6 to TRBJ2-2; 14 nucleotides match TRBD2. Germline V gene sequence: CDR1 MNHNY, CDR2 SVGAGI (reference sequence). J gave up 7 bases and V 5 bases, and 15 bases lay outside the gene matches. There are 19 residues in the CDR3. CDR3: CASSRPTSGRATGGGELFF. The CDR3 region has the DNA TGTGCCAGCAGTCGCCCGACTAGCGGGAGGGCCACAGGGGGCGGGGAGCTGTTTTTT.

The chain uses TRBV6-5 and TRBJ1-2, with D perhaps matching TRBD1 (6 bases). Trimming removed 6 bases at V and 2 bases at J, with 16 bases between. Germline V gene data show CDR1 as MNHEY and CDR2 as SVGAGI. This CDR3 region has 15 residues. CDR3 residues: CASRWGAGGNYGYTF. CDR3 DNA: TGTGCCAGCAGATGGGGGGCAGGTGGGAACTATGGCTACACCTTC.

The chain is built from TRBV24-1 and TRBJ2-1; 10 nucleotides agree with TRBD2. Germline loops: CDR1 KGHDR, CDR2 SFDVKD. The CDR3 sequence is 16 residues long. J was trimmed by 6 bases and V by 2 bases; bases with no gene match: 6. In nucleotides, the CDR3 is TGTGCCACCAGTGATTCCAGCGGGAGGGCCAGCAATGAGCAGTTCTTC. The encoded protein is CATSDSSGRASNEQFF.